The TCR beta chain under discussion was sequenced for a study of control samples from healthy donors and cancer patients. TCRdb's copy holds only in-frame clones and misses some; the assay was immunoSEQ multiplex PCR. Among approximately 70,000 clones listed, around 84% were seen once. The CDR3 is made up of 15 amino acids. Looked up from germline, CDR1 is SNHLY and CDR2 is FYNNEI. The V end was cut by 6 bases, the J end by 5 bases, with 17 bases between. The chain couples TRBV2 to TRBJ2-1; D possibly corresponds to TRBD2 (7 bases). This sequence originates from a man aged 45-60 years in good health. The source material was blood. The CDR3 DNA reads as TGTGCCAGCAGCAGGGGCGGGAGTCTACACAATGAGCAGTTCTTC. This translates into CASSRGGSLHNEQFF.